This TCR beta chain was documented in a study of response to subunit inactivated influenza vaccine. Study conclusions and caveats: With each seasonal influenza vaccination, the authors suggested, few new T cells are recruited.

This clonotype was seen many times. Its antigen is still unknown. TCRdb used MiXCR to reprocess the RT-PCR reads, holding one entry per CDR3 protein. This table holds hundreds of thousands of distinct CDR3 sequences, 6.5% to 8% found once. The origin of this receptor is a man between 50 and 69 years old who received an inactivated influenza vaccine. Sample: PBMCs from blood, taken around 25 months after vaccination.

CDR3 sequence: CATWDRGKETQYF. CDR3 nucleotide sequence: TGTGCCACCTGGGACAGGGGAAAAGAGACCCAGTACTTC. The chain links TRBV6-2 or TRBV6-3 to TRBJ2-5; 10 bases line up with TRBD1. The CDR3 runs to 13 residues. Losses at the gene ends were 10 bases for V and 3 bases for J; bases not matched to a gene: 5. Per germline, CDR1 MNHEY and CDR2 SVGEGT.